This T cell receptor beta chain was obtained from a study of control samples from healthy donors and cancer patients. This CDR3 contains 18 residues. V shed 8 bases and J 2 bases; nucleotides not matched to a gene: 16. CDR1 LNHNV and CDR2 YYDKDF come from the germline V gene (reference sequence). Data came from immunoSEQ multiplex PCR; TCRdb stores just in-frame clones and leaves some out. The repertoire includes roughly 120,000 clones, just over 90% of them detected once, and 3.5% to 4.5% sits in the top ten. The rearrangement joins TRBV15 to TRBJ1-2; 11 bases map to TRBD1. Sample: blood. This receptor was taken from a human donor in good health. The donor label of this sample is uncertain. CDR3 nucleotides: TGTGCCACCTCCAGACCCGGGACAGGGGGTGACGTAAACTATGGCTACACCTTC. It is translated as CATSRPGTGGDVNYGYTF.